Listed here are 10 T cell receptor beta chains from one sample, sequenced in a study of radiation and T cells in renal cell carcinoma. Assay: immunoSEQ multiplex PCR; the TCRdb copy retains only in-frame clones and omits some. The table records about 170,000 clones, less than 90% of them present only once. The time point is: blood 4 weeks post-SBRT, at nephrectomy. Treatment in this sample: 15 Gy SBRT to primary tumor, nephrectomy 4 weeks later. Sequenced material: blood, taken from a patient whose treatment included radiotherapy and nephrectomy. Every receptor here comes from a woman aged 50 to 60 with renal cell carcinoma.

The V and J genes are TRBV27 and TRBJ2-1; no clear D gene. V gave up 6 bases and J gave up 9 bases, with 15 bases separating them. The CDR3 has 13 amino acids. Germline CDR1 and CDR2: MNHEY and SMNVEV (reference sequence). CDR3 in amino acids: CASSRPHGGEQFF. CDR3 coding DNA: TGTGCCAGCAGCAGGCCCCACGGCGGTGAGCAGTTCTTC.

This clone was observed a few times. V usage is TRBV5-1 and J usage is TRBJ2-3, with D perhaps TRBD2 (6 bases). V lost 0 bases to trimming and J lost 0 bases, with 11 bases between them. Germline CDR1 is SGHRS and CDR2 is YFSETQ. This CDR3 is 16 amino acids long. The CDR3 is CASSLERGTSTDTQYF. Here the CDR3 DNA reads TGCGCCAGCAGCTTGGAACGGGGGACTAGCACAGATACGCAGTATTTT.

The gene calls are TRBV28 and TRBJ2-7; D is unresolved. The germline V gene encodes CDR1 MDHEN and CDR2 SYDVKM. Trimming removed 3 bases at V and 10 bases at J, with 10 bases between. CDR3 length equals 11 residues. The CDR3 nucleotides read TGTGCCAGCAGTTTTAGGAGTGTACAGTACTTC. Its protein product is CASSFRSVQYF.

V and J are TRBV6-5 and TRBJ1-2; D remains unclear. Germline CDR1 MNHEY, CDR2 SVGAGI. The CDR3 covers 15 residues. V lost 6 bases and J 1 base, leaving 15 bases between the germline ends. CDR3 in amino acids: CASSPALLINYGYTF. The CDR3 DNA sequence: TGTGCCAGCAGCCCAGCCTTGTTAATTAACTATGGCTACACCTTC.

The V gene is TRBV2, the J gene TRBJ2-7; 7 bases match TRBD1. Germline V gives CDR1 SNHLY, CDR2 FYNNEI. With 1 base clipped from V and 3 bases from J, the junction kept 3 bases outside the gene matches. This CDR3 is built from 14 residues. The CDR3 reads CASSEVRDSYEQYF. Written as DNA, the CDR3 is TGTGCCAGCAGTGAAGTCAGGGACAGCTACGAGCAGTACTTC.

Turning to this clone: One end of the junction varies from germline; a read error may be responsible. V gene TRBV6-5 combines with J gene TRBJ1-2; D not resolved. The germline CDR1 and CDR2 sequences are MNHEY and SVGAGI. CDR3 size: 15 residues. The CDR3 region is CASKNPGGVNYGYTF. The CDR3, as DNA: TGTGCAAGCAAAAACCCGGGCGGGGTAAACTATGGCTACACCTTC.

The DNA for the CDR3 is TGTGCCAGCAGCCAACCAGATACGCAGTATTTT. It codes for CASSQPDTQYF. This chain uses TRBV7-2 with TRBJ2-3, with D uncertain. CDR3 size: 11 residues. The germline V and J ends were trimmed by 5 bases and 4 bases, with 4 bases remaining between them. CDR1 and CDR2 (germline): SGHTA, FQGNSA.

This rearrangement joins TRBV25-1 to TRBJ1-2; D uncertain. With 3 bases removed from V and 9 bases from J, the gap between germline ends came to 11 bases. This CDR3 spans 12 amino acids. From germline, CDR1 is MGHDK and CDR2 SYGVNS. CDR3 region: CASSDANSRYTF. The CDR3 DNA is TGTGCCAGCAGTGACGCAAACAGCCGCTACACCTTC.

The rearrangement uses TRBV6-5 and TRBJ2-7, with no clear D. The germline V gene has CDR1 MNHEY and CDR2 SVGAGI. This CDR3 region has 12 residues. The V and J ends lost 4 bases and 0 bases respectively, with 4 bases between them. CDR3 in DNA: TGTGCCAGCAGTTCCACCTCCTACGAGCAGTACTTC. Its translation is CASSSTSYEQYF.

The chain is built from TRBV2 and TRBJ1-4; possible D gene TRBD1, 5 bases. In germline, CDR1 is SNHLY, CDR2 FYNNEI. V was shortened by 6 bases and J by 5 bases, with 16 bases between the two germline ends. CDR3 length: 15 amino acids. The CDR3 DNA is TGTGCCAGCAGAAGCGCCGGGACTGAGAATGAAAAACTGTTTTTT. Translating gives CASRSAGTENEKLFF.